This TCR beta chain was identified during a study of OX40 agonist ivuxolimab in advanced cancers. Study background: Patients were over 65% male with ages roughly 20 to 80, mean about 60. Partial responses occurred in three patients (one hepatocellular carcinoma, two cutaneous melanoma). Study-wide results and limits: In the 0.1-3.0 mg/kg groups, partial responders showed among the lowest expansion. Researchers report that CD8+ T cells had, on average, more expanded clones than CD4+.

Data came from immunoSEQ multiplex PCR; TCRdb stores just in-frame clones and leaves some out. The sample contains about 64,000 clones, 84% of which appear only once. This clone was observed a single time. No antigen is known for it. The germline V gene has CDR1 MNHEY and CDR2 SVGAGI. This CDR3 spans 12 amino acids. V was cut by 2 bases and J by 8 bases, with 7 bases left in between. The J gene is TRBJ2-4, the V gene TRBV6-5; no firm D call. Here the sequenced sample was CD4+ or CD8+ T cells sorted from blood, taken in a trial of the OX40 agonist ivuxolimab. The sequence derives from an adult with an advanced solid tumor such as melanoma, head and neck, liver or kidney cancer. The CDR3 DNA follows: TGTGCCAGCAGTTACCGCCTGGACATTCAGTACTTC. Its protein product is CASSYRLDIQYF.